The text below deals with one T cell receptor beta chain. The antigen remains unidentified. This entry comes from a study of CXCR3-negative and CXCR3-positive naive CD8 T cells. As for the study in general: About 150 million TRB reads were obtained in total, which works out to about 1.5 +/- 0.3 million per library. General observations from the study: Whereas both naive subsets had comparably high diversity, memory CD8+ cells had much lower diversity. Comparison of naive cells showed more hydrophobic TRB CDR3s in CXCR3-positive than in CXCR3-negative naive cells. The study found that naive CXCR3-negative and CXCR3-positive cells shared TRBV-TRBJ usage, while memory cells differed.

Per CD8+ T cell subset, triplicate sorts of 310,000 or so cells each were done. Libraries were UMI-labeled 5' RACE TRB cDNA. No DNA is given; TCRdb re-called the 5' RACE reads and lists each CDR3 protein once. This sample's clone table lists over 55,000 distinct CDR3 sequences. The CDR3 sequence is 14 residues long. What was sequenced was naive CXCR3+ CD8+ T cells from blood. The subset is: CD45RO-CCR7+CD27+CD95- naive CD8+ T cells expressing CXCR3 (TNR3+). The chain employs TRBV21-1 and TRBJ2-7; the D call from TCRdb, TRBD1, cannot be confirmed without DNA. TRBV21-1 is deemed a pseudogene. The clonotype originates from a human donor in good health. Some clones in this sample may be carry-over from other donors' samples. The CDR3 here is CASSKEGRIYEQYF.